The 15 T cell receptor beta chains presented below share a single source sample, sequenced in a study of shared clonotypes between healthy human individuals. Sequenced by immunoSEQ multiplex PCR; TCRdb stores in-frame clones only, minus some. The data contain more than 550,000 clones, 72% of them seen just once; the ten biggest clones take up under 2%. Sequenced sample: memory CD4+ T cells sorted from blood. Subset indicated: CD45RA-negative fraction. The receptors stem from a woman in her thirties in good health.

J is TRBJ2-5 and V is TRBV2, with D unresolved. The germline V and J ends were trimmed by 3 bases and 3 bases, with 5 bases remaining between them. CDR3 size: 12 residues. The germline gives CDR1 SNHLY, CDR2 FYNNEI. The CDR3 sequence: CASSDLEETQYF. The CDR3 DNA follows: TGTGCCAGCAGTGATTTGGAAGAGACCCAGTACTTC.

The genes are TRBV11-2 and TRBJ2-1; 10 nucleotides align to TRBD2. CDR1 is SGHAT, CDR2 FQNNGV, per germline. The J segment lost 8 bases and the V segment lost 2 bases, leaving 6 bases of the junction unmatched. CDR3 length: 15 amino acids. The CDR3 nucleotides are TGTGCCAGCAGCTTAATCGGGACTAGCGTGTATGAGCAGTTCTTC. Residues: CASSLIGTSVYEQFF.

The CDR3 sequence is CASSQGGLNTEAFF. The CDR3 DNA reads as TGTGCCAGCAGCCAGGGGGGTCTAAACACTGAAGCTTTCTTT. This chain uses TRBV28 with TRBJ1-1; 7 positions match TRBD1. J was trimmed by 2 bases and V by 6 bases; bases with no gene match: 6. Germline V gene sequence: CDR1 MDHEN, CDR2 SYDVKM. This CDR3 is 14 amino acids long.

This clone is a singleton in its sample. The chain links TRBV6-1 to TRBJ1-4; weak D call: TRBD1 (6 bases). CDR3 length equals 13 residues. Trimming stripped 3 bases from V and 8 bases from J, with 10 bases between. Germline CDR1 reads MNHNS; CDR2 reads SASEGT. The CDR3 bases are TGTGCCAGCAGTGACACAGGGTACGAAAAACTGTTTTTT. It specifies CASSDTGYEKLFF.

The chain recombines TRBV5-1 with TRBJ2-7; D tentatively fits TRBD1 or TRBD2 (5 bases each). Germline CDR1 SGHRS, CDR2 YFSETQ. Trimming stripped 0 bases from V and 6 bases from J, with 13 bases between. The CDR3 totals 14 residues. CDR3 DNA sequence: TGCGCCAGCAGCTTGGCCTTGCGAGGGACCGAGCAGTACTTC. Translated, it gives CASSLALRGTEQYF.

The chain recombines TRBV6-6 with TRBJ2-7; 14 bases are shared with TRBD2. V lost 5 bases to trimming and J lost 4 bases; unmatched junction nucleotides: 4. The CDR3 runs to 15 residues. Germline CDR1 is MNHNY and CDR2 is SVGAGI (reference sequence). The CDR3 sequence is CASSNRLAGGYEQYF. The CDR3, as DNA: TGTGCCAGCAGTAACCGACTAGCGGGAGGGTACGAGCAGTACTTC.

For the CDR3, the DNA is TGTGCCAGCAGCGGCAGGGTCGGGGAGGACTATGGCTACACCTTC. Residues: CASSGRVGEDYGYTF. V gene TRBV7-2 combines with J gene TRBJ1-2; tentatively, D is TRBD1 (5 bases). Germline V gene data show CDR1 as SGHTA and CDR2 as FQGNSA. This CDR3 contains 15 residues. V dropped 5 bases and J dropped 3 bases, with 16 bases sitting between them.

The chain joins TRBV4-1 to TRBJ2-2; 7 bases align to TRBD2. The V and J ends lost 2 bases and 5 bases, in that order; junction bases with no gene match: 5. The germline V gene has CDR1 MGHRA and CDR2 YSYEKL. The CDR3 runs 15 residues. CDR3 in amino acids: CASSQISGITGELFF. CDR3 bases: TGCGCCAGCAGCCAAATCAGCGGGATTACCGGGGAGCTGTTTTTT.

Notes on this clone: The same CDR3 also results from other DNA sequences found in this sample. V and J are TRBV19 and TRBJ2-2, with D possibly TRBD2 on 5 matching bases. The CDR3 spans 15 residues. The germline V gene encodes CDR1 LNHDA and CDR2 SQIVND (reference sequence). Trimming took off 1 base at V and 0 bases at J, with 6 bases between the two ends. In DNA form, the CDR3 reads TGTGCCAGTAGTATAGCCGGGGCGAACACCGGGGAGCTGTTTTTT. It translates to CASSIAGANTGELFF.

The chain carries TRBV11-2 and TRBJ2-7; either TRBD1 or TRBD2 may fit D (5 bases each). V lost 5 bases to trimming and J lost 3 bases, with 17 bases between them. The CDR3 runs to 15 residues. Germline CDR1 SGHAT, CDR2 FQNNGV. CDR3 in DNA: TGTGCCAGCAGCCGAAGGGGAGTGATCAACTACGAGCAGTACTTC. As protein: CASSRRGVINYEQYF.

This chain links TRBV27 with TRBJ2-7, with D perhaps matching TRBD1 (5 bases). The V gene's germline CDR1 is MNHEY and CDR2 SMNVEV (reference sequence). Trimming cost V 8 bases and J 3 bases, with 5 bases left between them. The CDR3 covers 10 residues. The CDR3 bases are TGTGCCAGCGGACACTACGAGCAGTACTTC. It specifies CASGHYEQYF.

V gene TRBV4-1 combines with J gene TRBJ1-1; D gene uncertain. This CDR3 has 16 amino acids. The germline V gene encodes CDR1 MGHRA and CDR2 YSYEKL. V gave up 5 bases and J gave up 0 bases, with 16 bases separating them. The CDR3 is CASSGPTWLMNTEAFF. The DNA for the CDR3 is TGCGCCAGCAGCGGGCCCACATGGCTCATGAACACTGAAGCTTTCTTT.

This chain uses TRBV15 with TRBJ1-5; D possibly corresponds to TRBD1 (5 bases). The CDR3 spans 16 residues. The V gene's germline CDR1 is LNHNV and CDR2 YYDKDF (reference sequence). V lost 0 bases and J lost 5, with 14 bases in between. The CDR3 DNA follows: TGTGCCACCAGCAGAGAGTCGGGCGGGGGGTATCAGCCCCAGCATTTT. Its translation is CATSRESGGGYQPQHF.

This chain uses TRBV15 with TRBJ1-5; D is perhaps TRBD1 (5 bases). Germline CDR1 LNHNV, CDR2 YYDKDF (reference sequence). The V and J ends lost 0 bases and 0 bases respectively, with 15 bases between them. The CDR3 is 18 residues long. The CDR3 loop reads CATSRDGAGKYSNQPQHF. The CDR3 DNA reads as TGTGCCACCAGCAGAGATGGGGCAGGAAAGTATAGCAATCAGCCCCAGCATTTT. Together with reference TRBV15 and TRBJ1-5, the CDR3 gives the full variable domain: DAMVIQNPRYQVTQFGKPVTLSCSQTLNHNVMYWYQQKSSQAPKLLFHYYDKDFNNEADTPDNFQSRRPNTSFCFLDIRSPGLGDTAMYLCATSRDGAGKYSNQPQHFGDGTRLSIL.

This clone was counted only a few times. The rearrangement uses TRBV28 and TRBJ1-2; 12 positions match TRBD1. Germline V gives CDR1 MDHEN, CDR2 SYDVKM. This CDR3 has 15 residues. V dropped 5 bases and J dropped 3; count of bases not matched to a gene: 4. CDR3 bases: TGTGCCAGCAGTACCCGGGACAGGGGGCACTATGGCTACACCTTC. This translates into CASSTRDRGHYGYTF.